These T cell receptor beta chains were read from a single sample in a study of response to subunit inactivated influenza vaccine. TCRdb reprocessed the RT-PCR reads with MiXCR, giving one entry per CDR3 protein. The sample includes 500,000 to 600,000 distinct CDR3 sequences, about 11% of them seen just once. Sequenced here: PBMCs from blood, sampled on the day of vaccination. The origin of the receptors is a man aged 45-65 years who received an inactivated influenza vaccine. Each CDR3 is given with its conserved first and last residue. Each record gives: clone size, V gene, D gene, J gene, CDR3 DNA, CDR3 protein. D genes are given only for firm matches. The size entry is marked missing in some rows and otherwise reads once, few, many or a size class.

size: many
V: TRBV12-3/TRBV12-4
D: NA
J: TRBJ2-1
DNA: TGTGCCAGCAGTCCCCGGGACCTTGGGCACAATGAGCAGTTCTTC
CDR3: CASSPRDLGHNEQFF

size: NA
V: TRBV6-5
D: TRBD2
J: TRBJ2-5
DNA: TGTGCCAGCAGTTACCCTGACTTAGCGGGAGAAGAGACCCAGTACTTC
CDR3: CASSYPDLAGEETQYF

size: NA
V: TRBV12-3/TRBV12-4
D: NA
J: TRBJ1-3
DNA: TGTGCCAGCCGCGAAAGTTACTCTGGAAACACCATATATTTT
CDR3: CASRESYSGNTIYF

size: many
V: TRBV4-3
D: NA
J: TRBJ1-4
DNA: TGCGCCAGCAGCCAAGATTGGGGTGAAAAACTGTTTTTT
CDR3: CASSQDWGEKLFF

size: NA
V: TRBV6-2/TRBV6-3
D: TRBD1
J: TRBJ1-2
DNA: TGTGCCAGCAGCCTGGACAGGGGCGATTGGAATGGCTACACCTTC
CDR3: CASSLDRGDWNGYTF

size: few
V: TRBV29-1
D: TRBD2
J: TRBJ2-1
DNA: TGCAGCGTTCGGTCTAGCGGGAGTAACTATGAGCAGTTCTTC
CDR3: CSVRSSGSNYEQFF

size: few
V: TRBV20-1
D: NA
J: TRBJ2-7
DNA: TGCAGTGCGTGGGGTCGTACAGACGAGCAGTACTTC
CDR3: CSAWGRTDEQYF

size: few
V: TRBV18
D: NA
J: TRBJ2-5
DNA: TGTGCCAGCTCGCACTATCAAGAGACCCAGTACTTC
CDR3: CASSHYQETQYF

size: NA
V: TRBV20-1
D: NA
J: TRBJ1-2
DNA: TGCAGTGCTACCGCCATCAGGTCCTATGGCTACACCTTC
CDR3: CSATAIRSYGYTF

size: NA
V: TRBV4-2
D: TRBD2
J: TRBJ2-7
DNA: TGTGCCAGCAGCCAGCCAGCGGGGGGCCTCCCGGGGGAGCAGTACTTC
CDR3: CASSQPAGGLPGEQYF

size: few
V: TRBV2
D: NA
J: TRBJ2-3
DNA: TGTGCCAGCAGTGAGATACTTGAGCCCACAGATACGCAGTATTTT
CDR3: CASSEILEPTDTQYF

size: many
V: TRBV7-2
D: TRBD2
J: TRBJ2-5
DNA: TGTGCCAGCTCATATAGCGGGAACCAAGAGACCCAGTACTTC
CDR3: CASSYSGNQETQYF

size: NA
V: TRBV27
D: NA
J: TRBJ2-5
DNA: TGTGCCAGCAGTACACAGGGACGGGGTGCACGGGGGACCCAGTACTTC
CDR3: CASSTQGRGARGTQYF

size: many
V: TRBV5-1
D: NA
J: TRBJ2-7
DNA: TGCGCCAGCAGCTTGATTTCGAGGGGGAGGGACGAGCAGTACTTC
CDR3: CASSLISRGRDEQYF

size: NA
V: TRBV20-1
D: NA
J: TRBJ2-7
DNA: TGCAGTGCTAGATCTTTGGCCCCAATCTACGAGCAGTACTTC
CDR3: CSARSLAPIYEQYF

size: many
V: TRBV5-1
D: NA
J: TRBJ1-2
DNA: TGCGCCAGCAGCAACGACAGTATCGCTAACTATGGCTACACCTTC
CDR3: CASSNDSIANYGYTF

size: NA
V: TRBV10-3
D: TRBD1
J: TRBJ2-6
DNA: TGTGCCACGACAGGGAATGGGGCCAACGTCCTGACTTTC
CDR3: CATTGNGANVLTF

size: NA
V: TRBV7-9
D: NA
J: TRBJ2-2
DNA: TGTGCCAGCCAGAGGGCCGCGAACACCGGGGAGCTGTTTTTT
CDR3: CASQRAANTGELFF

size: NA
V: TRBV7-2
D: NA
J: TRBJ1-5
DNA: TGTGCCAGCAGCTTAGCGGCCAGGGCCGGGGGGCCCCAGCATTTT
CDR3: CASSLAARAGGPQHF

size: many
V: TRBV10-3
D: TRBD1
J: TRBJ2-3
DNA: TGTGCCACCGGACAGGGTGAGGAAGATACGCAGTATTTT
CDR3: CATGQGEEDTQYF

size: NA
V: TRBV7-2
D: TRBD1
J: TRBJ2-3
DNA: TGTGCCAGCAGCCGGGACAGTCCGCAGTATTTT
CDR3: CASSRDSPQYF

size: few
V: TRBV5-6
D: TRBD2
J: TRBJ2-3
DNA: TGTGCCAGCAGCAGACGGGGGGGCACAGATACGCAGTATTTT
CDR3: CASSRRGGTDTQYF

size: many
V: TRBV7-2
D: NA
J: TRBJ2-2
DNA: TGTGCCAGCAGCCCGAACCTCACCGGGGAGCTGTTTTTT
CDR3: CASSPNLTGELFF

size: few
V: TRBV4-3
D: NA
J: TRBJ1-1
DNA: TGCGCCAGCAGCCAAGATCTTAGGGGACGTGGCACTGAAGCTTTCTTT
CDR3: CASSQDLRGRGTEAFF

size: NA
V: TRBV6-5
D: NA
J: TRBJ2-7
DNA: TGTGCCAGCAGTTACATTTCGAGGACGCACGAGCAGTACTTC
CDR3: CASSYISRTHEQYF

size: NA
V: TRBV7-9
D: NA
J: TRBJ2-3
DNA: TGTGCCAGCAGCTTGGACACCTACAGCACAGATACGCAGTATTTT
CDR3: CASSLDTYSTDTQYF

size: NA
V: TRBV4-2
D: NA
J: TRBJ2-1
DNA: TGTGCCAGCAGCTGGAGGGTTAACTACAATGAGCAGTTCTTC
CDR3: CASSWRVNYNEQFF

size: NA
V: TRBV6-2/TRBV6-3
D: TRBD2
J: TRBJ2-1
DNA: TGTGCCAGCAGTTACGCTAGCGGAAGGTACAATGAGCAGTTCTTC
CDR3: CASSYASGRYNEQFF

size: few
V: TRBV7-2
D: NA
J: TRBJ2-7
DNA: TGTGCCAGCAGCCGCGGGACACTCTCCTACGAGCAGTACTTC
CDR3: CASSRGTLSYEQYF

size: few
V: TRBV28
D: NA
J: TRBJ2-7
DNA: TGTGCCAGCAGGAAAGGCAACTCCTACGAGCAGTACTTC
CDR3: CASRKGNSYEQYF

size: NA
V: TRBV5-5
D: TRBD2
J: TRBJ2-3
DNA: TGTGCCAGCAGCTTGGGACTAGCGCTTCGGACAGATACGCAGTATTTT
CDR3: CASSLGLALRTDTQYF

size: NA
V: TRBV18
D: NA
J: TRBJ2-1
DNA: TGTGCCAGCTCACCCTCGGACGGATACAATGAGCAGTTCTTC
CDR3: CASSPSDGYNEQFF

size: NA
V: TRBV12-3/TRBV12-4
D: NA
J: TRBJ2-1
DNA: TGTGCCAGCAGTTTACGGGGGGCCGATGAGCAGTTCTTC
CDR3: CASSLRGADEQFF

size: few
V: TRBV4-2
D: NA
J: TRBJ2-7
DNA: TGTGCCAGCAGCCAAGATGCGGACTACTCCTACGAGCAGTACTTC
CDR3: CASSQDADYSYEQYF

size: few
V: TRBV7-3
D: TRBD1
J: TRBJ2-1
DNA: TGTGCCAGCAGCTTATGGGCAGGGGGCAATGAGCAGTTCTTC
CDR3: CASSLWAGGNEQFF

size: few
V: TRBV20-1
D: NA
J: TRBJ2-3
DNA: TGCAGCACGAACCACGGATCGCGCACAGATACGCAGTATTTT
CDR3: CSTNHGSRTDTQYF

size: NA
V: TRBV29-1
D: NA
J: TRBJ2-3
DNA: TGCAGCGCCCGAACAGGGAATGGCGCAGATACGCAGTATTTT
CDR3: CSARTGNGADTQYF

size: few
V: TRBV7-2
D: TRBD2
J: TRBJ2-3
DNA: TGTGCCAGCAGCTTAGCGGGGGGTTGGGGGAGGGCCACAGATACGCAGTATTTT
CDR3: CASSLAGGWGRATDTQYF